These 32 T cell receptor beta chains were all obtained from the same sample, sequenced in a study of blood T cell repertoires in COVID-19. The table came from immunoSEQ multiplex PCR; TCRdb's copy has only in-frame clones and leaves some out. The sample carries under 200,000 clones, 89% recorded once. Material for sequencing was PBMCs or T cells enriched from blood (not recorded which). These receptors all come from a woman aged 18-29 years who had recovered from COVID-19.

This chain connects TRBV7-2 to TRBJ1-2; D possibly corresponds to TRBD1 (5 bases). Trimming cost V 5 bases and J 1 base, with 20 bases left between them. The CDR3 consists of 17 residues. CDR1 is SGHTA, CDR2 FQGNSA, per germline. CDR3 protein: CASSPGPSGHINYGYTF. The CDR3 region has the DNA TGTGCCAGCAGCCCCGGCCCCTCCGGACATATTAACTATGGCTACACCTTC.

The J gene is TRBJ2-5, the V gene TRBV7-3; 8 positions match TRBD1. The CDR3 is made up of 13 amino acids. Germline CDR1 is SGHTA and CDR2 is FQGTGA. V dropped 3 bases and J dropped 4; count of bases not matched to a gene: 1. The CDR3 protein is CASSFGQGETQYF. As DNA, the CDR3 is TGTGCCAGCAGCTTCGGACAGGGAGAGACCCAGTACTTC. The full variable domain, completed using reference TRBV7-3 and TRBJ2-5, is GAGVSQTPSNKVTEKGKYVELRCDPISGHTALYWYRQSLGQGPEFLIYFQGTGAADDSGLPNDRFFAVRPEGSVSTLKIQRTERGDSAVYLCASSFGQGETQYFGPGTRLLVL.

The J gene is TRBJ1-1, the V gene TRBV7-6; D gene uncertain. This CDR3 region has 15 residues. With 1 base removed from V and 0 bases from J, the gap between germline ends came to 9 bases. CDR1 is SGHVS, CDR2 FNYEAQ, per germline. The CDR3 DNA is TGTGCCAGCAGCTTAGGGCAGGCGTTGAACACTGAAGCTTTCTTT. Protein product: CASSLGQALNTEAFF.

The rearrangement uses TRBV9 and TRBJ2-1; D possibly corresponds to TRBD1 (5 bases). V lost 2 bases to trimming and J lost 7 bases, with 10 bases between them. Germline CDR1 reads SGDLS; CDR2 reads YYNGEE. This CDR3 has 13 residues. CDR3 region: CASSVPGKNEQFF. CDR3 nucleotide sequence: TGTGCCAGCAGCGTGCCAGGGAAGAATGAGCAGTTCTTC.

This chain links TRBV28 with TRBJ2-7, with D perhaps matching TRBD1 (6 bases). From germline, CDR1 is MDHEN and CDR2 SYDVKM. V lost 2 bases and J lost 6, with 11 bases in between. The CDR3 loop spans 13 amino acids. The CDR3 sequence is CASSLGTLGEQYF. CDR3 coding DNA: TGTGCCAGCAGTTTAGGGACATTAGGCGAGCAGTACTTC.

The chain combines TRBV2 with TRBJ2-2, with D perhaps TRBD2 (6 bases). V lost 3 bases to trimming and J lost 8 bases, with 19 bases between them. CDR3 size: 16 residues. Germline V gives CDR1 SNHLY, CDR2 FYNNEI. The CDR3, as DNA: TGTGCCAGCAGTGAGTTTAGCGGCCTAGGGCAGGGGGAGCTGTTTTTT. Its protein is CASSEFSGLGQGELFF.

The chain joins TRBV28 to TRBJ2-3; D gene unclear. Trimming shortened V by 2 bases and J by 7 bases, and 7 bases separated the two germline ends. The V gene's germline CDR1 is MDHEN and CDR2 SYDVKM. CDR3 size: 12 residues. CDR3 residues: CASSLNRYTQYF. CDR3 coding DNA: TGTGCCAGCAGTTTAAACAGATATACGCAGTATTTT.

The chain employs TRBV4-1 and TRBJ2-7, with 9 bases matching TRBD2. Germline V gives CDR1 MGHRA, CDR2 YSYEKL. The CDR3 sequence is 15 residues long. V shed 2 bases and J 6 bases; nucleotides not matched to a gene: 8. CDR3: CASSQLAGVRSEQYF. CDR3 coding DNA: TGCGCCAGCAGCCAATTAGCGGGAGTCCGTTCCGAGCAGTACTTC.

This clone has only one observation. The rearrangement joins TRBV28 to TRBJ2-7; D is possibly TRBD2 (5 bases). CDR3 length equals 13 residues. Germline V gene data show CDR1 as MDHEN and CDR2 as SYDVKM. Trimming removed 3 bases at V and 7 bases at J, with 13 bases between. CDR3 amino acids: CASSLGRRREQYF. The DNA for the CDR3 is TGTGCCAGCAGTTTGGGGAGACGTAGGGAGCAGTACTTC.

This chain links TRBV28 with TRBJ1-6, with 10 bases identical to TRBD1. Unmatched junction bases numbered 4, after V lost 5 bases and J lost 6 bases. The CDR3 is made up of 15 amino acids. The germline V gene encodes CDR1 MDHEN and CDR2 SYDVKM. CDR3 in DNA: TGTGCCAGCAGTGCGAGGGACAGGGGTAATTCACCCCTCCACTTT. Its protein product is CASSARDRGNSPLHF.

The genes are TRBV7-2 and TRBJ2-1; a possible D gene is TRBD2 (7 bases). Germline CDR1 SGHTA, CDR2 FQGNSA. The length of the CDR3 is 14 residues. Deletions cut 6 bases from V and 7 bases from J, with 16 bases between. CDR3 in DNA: TGTGCCAGCAGAGGGGGAGGGCCTAGGAATGAGCAGTTCTTC. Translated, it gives CASRGGGPRNEQFF. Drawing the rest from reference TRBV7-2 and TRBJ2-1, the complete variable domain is GAGVSQSPSNKVTEKGKDVELRCDPISGHTALYWYRQSLGQGLEFLIYFQGNSAPDKSGLPSDRFSAERTGGSVSTLTIQRTQQEDSAVYLCASRGGGPRNEQFFGPGTRLTVL.

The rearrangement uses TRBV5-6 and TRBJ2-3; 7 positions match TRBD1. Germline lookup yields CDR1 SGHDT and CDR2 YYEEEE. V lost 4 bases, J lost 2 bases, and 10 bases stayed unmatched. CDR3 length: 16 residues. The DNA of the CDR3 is TGTGCCAGCAGCCACAGACAGGGTCGATTCACAGATACGCAGTATTTT. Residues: CASSHRQGRFTDTQYF.

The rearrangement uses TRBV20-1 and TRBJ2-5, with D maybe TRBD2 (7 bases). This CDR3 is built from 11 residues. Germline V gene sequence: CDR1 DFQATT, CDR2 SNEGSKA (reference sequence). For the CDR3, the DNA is TGCGGCGGGGGCCACCAAGAGACCCAGTACTTC. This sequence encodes CGGGHQETQYF.

The CDR3 protein is CASSELIQVNEQFF. As DNA, the CDR3 is TGTGCCAGCAGTGAACTTATACAAGTCAATGAGCAGTTCTTC. V gene TRBV6-1 combines with J gene TRBJ2-1; no clear D gene. Germline V gene lookup returns CDR1 MNHNS and CDR2 SASEGT. The CDR3 has 14 amino acids. The V end lost 2 bases, the J end lost 6 bases, and 11 bases lay between the germline ends.

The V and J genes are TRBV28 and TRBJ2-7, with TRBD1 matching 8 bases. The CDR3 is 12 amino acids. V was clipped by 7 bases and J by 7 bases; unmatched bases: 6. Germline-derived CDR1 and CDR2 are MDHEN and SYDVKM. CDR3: CASTQGAWEQYF. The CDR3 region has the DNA TGTGCCAGCACCCAGGGGGCTTGGGAGCAGTACTTC.

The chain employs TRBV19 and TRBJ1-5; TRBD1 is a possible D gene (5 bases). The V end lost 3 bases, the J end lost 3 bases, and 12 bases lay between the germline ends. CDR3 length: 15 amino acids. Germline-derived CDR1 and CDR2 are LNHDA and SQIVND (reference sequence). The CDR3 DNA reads TGTGCCAGTAGTATGTCTGGGGCCCTCAATCAGCCCCAGCATTTT. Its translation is CASSMSGALNQPQHF.

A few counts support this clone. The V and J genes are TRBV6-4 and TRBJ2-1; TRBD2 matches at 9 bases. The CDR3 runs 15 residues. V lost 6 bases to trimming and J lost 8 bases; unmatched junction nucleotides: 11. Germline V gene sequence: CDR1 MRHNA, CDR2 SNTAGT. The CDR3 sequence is CASSPRAGGADEQFF. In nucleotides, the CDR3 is TGTGCCAGCAGCCCACGGGCGGGAGGGGCCGATGAGCAGTTCTTC.

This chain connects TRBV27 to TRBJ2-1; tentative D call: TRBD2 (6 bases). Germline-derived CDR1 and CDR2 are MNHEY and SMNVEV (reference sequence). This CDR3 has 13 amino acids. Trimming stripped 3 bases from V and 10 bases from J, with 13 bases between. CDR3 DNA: TGTGCCAGCAGTTTGGGCCGGGACTCCGAGCAGTTCTTC. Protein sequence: CASSLGRDSEQFF.

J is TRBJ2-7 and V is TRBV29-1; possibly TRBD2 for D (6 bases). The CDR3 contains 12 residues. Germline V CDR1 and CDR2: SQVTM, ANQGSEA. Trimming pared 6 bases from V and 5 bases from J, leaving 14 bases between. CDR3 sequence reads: CSVSPGDHEQYF. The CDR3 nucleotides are TGCAGCGTCAGTCCGGGGGACCACGAGCAGTACTTC.

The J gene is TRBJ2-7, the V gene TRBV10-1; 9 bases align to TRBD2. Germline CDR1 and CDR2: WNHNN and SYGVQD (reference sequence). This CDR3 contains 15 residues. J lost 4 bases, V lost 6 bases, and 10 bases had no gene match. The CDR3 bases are TGCGCCAGCAGCCCCTTTAGCGGGAGACAATACGAGCAGTACTTC. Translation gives CASSPFSGRQYEQYF.

CDR3: CASSRLAGAGTGELFF. For the CDR3, the DNA is TGTGCCAGTAGCCGTCTAGCGGGAGCCGGGACCGGGGAGCTGTTTTTT. The chain couples TRBV27 to TRBJ2-2, with 10 bases matching TRBD2. The CDR3 sequence is 16 residues long. The V segment lost 9 bases and the J segment 5 bases; nucleotides outside the gene matches: 12. Germline-derived CDR1 and CDR2 are MNHEY and SMNVEV (reference sequence).

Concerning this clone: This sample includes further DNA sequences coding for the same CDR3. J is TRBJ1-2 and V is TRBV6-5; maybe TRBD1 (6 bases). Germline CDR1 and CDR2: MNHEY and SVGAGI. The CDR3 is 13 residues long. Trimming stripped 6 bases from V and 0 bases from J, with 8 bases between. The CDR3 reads CASSRQANYGYTF. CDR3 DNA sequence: TGTGCCAGCAGCAGACAGGCTAACTATGGCTACACCTTC.

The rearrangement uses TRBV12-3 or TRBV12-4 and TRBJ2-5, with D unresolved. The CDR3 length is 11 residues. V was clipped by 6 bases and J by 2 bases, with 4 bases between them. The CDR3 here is CASSQQETQYF. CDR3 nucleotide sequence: TGTGCCAGCAGCCAGCAAGAGACCCAGTACTTC.

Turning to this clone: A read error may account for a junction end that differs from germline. The CDR3, as DNA: TGTGCTAGCAGCTTAGGGGACAGGTGGAGCACCGGGGAGCTGTTTTTT. Its translation is CASSLGDRWSTGELFF. The chain couples TRBV7-7 to TRBJ2-2; TRBD1 aligns across 8 bases. Germline V gene sequence: CDR1 SSHAT, CDR2 FNYEAQ (reference sequence). This CDR3 is 16 amino acids long.

The CDR3 nucleotides read TGTGCCAGCAGCCTGAGGAGGGGCCCCTACGAGCAGTACTTC. Amino acid sequence: CASSLRRGPYEQYF. This sequence joins TRBV27 and TRBJ2-7, with D possibly being TRBD2 (6 bases). CDR3 length equals 14 residues. Germline assignment: CDR1 MNHEY and CDR2 SMNVEV (reference sequence). V shed 6 bases and J shed 2 bases, with 14 bases lying between them.

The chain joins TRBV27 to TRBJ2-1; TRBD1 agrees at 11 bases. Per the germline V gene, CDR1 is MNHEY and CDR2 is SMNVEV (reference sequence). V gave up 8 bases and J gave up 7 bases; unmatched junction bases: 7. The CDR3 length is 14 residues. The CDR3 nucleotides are TGTGCCAGCGGTGAAGGGACAGGGGGTAATGAGCAGTTCTTC. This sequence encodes CASGEGTGGNEQFF.

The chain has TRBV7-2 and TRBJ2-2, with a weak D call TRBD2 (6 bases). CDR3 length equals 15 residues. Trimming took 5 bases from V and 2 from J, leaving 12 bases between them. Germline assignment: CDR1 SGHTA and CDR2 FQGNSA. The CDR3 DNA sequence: TGTGCCAGCAGCGCGGGACCGCCAAACACCGGGGAGCTGTTTTTT. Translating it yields CASSAGPPNTGELFF.

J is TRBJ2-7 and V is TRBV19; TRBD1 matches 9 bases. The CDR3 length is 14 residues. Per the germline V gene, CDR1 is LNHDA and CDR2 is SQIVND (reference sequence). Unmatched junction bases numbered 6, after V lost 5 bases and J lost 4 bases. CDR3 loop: CASSPGTGLYEQYF. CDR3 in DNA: TGTGCCAGTAGTCCCGGGACAGGGTTGTACGAGCAGTACTTC.

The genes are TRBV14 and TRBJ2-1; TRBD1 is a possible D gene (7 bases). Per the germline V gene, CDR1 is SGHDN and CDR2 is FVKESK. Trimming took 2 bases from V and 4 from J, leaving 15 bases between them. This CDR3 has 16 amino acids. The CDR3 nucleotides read TGTGCCAGCAGCCAATACAGGGGAGGAGAGTACAATGAGCAGTTCTTC. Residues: CASSQYRGGEYNEQFF.

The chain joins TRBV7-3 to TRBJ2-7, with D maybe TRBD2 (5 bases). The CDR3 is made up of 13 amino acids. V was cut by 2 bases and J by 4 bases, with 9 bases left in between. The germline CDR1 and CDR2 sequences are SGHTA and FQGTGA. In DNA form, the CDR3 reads TGTGCCAGCAGCTTAGGCCTAGCTTACGAGCAGTACTTC. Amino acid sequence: CASSLGLAYEQYF.

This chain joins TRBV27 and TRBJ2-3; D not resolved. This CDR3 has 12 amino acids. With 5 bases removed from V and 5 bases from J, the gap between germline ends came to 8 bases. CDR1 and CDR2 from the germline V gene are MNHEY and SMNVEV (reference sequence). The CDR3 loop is CASSLYGDTQYF. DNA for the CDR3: TGTGCCAGCAGTCTTTACGGAGATACGCAGTATTTT.

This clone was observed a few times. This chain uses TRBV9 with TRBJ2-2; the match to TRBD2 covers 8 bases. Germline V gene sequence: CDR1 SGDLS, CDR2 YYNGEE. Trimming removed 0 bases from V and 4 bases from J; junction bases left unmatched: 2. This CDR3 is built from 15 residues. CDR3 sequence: CASSVAGRGTGELFF. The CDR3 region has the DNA TGTGCCAGCAGCGTAGCCGGGAGGGGCACCGGGGAGCTGTTTTTT.